Included here is one T cell receptor (beta chain) sequence, with context. This specimen comes from a study of blood T cell repertoires in COVID-19. At the level of the study: Specimens from acute and convalescent COVID-19 originated in the United States, Italy and Spain.

Per germline, CDR1 SGHDT and CDR2 YYEEEE. This CDR3 has 16 amino acids. V gave up 3 bases and J gave up 3 bases; unmatched junction bases: 8. Using immunoSEQ multiplex PCR, the repertoire was profiled, and TCRdb retains in-frame clones only, with some absent. This sample has more than 75,000 clones, with about 90% found just once. The chain is built from TRBV5-6 and TRBJ2-3; 9 bases agree with TRBD1. What was sequenced was peripheral blood. The TCR sequence derives from a woman in her 70s with acute or convalescent COVID-19. CDR3 sequence (DNA): TGTGCCAGCAGCTCGAAACAGGGGGCGGGGACAGATACGCAGTATTTT. This translates into CASSSKQGAGTDTQYF. Full variable domain (rest looked up from reference TRBV5-6 and TRBJ2-3): DAGVTQSPTHLIKTRGQQVTLRCSPKSGHDTVSWYQQALGQGPQFIFQYYEEEERQRGNFPDRFSGHQFPNYSSELNVNALLLGDSALYLCASSSKQGAGTDTQYFGPGTRLTVL.